One sample yielded the 6 T cell receptor beta chains listed below, sequenced in a study of cytomegalovirus exposure and HLA in healthy donors (dated by TCRdb to about 2017). The library was prepared using the immunoSEQ multiplex PCR assay. For the multiplex PCR, a mixture combining 60 forward primers for TCR Vbeta segments and 13 reverse primers for TCR Jbeta segments was used. Held by TCRdb, this immuneACCESS table contains in-frame sequences only and omits some clones. Under half of the omission traces to an unresolved V gene where checked; the cause of the rest is unknown. For this sample the table gives roughly 170,000 clones, of which about 80% were detected only once. 4.5% to 5.5% of the sample belongs to the ten largest clones. Material: PBMCs. These receptors originate from a man aged 18 to 30 in good health and CMV-seronegative.

This clone has a single count. V is TRBV12-5 and J is TRBJ2-2, with unresolved D. The CDR3 runs 15 residues. Trimming left V 2 bases short and J 7 bases short, with 14 bases between. Germline V gene data show CDR1 as LGHNT and CDR2 as FRNRAP. The CDR3 coding sequence is TGTGCTAGTGGTTTGTGGCCAGGAACGAACGGGGAGCTGTTTTTT. This sequence encodes CASGLWPGTNGELFF.

V is TRBV19 and J is TRBJ2-3, with 8 bases aligning to TRBD2. This CDR3 has 15 amino acids. CDR1 and CDR2 (germline): LNHDA, SQIVND (reference sequence). V shed 8 bases, J shed 11 bases, and the junction held 18 bases outside the gene matches. CDR3 loop: CASPTHGRASHVQYF. CDR3 coding DNA: TGTGCCAGTCCTACGCACGGGAGGGCCTCCCATGTGCAGTATTTT.

A single count supports this clone. The chain carries TRBV11-3 and TRBJ2-2, with D perhaps matching TRBD1 (6 bases). CDR3 length: 14 amino acids. V gave up 8 bases and J gave up 0 bases, with 10 bases separating them. Germline values: CDR1 SGHNT, CDR2 YENEEA. The chain's CDR3 is CASAGTPNTGELFF. Here the CDR3 DNA reads TGTGCCAGCGCCGGGACACCGAACACCGGGGAGCTGTTTTTT.

This rearrangement joins TRBV11-2 to TRBJ2-1, with 12 bases identical to TRBD2. CDR1 SGHAT and CDR2 FQNNGV come from the germline V gene. This CDR3 region has 17 residues. The ends lost 1 base at V and 7 bases at J; junction bases unmatched: 8. In DNA form, the CDR3 reads TGTGCCAGCAGCTTAGTGCCTAGCGGGAGGGAATATAATGAGCAGTTCTTC. Amino acid sequence: CASSLVPSGREYNEQFF.

The chain combines TRBV19 with TRBJ2-7; weak D call: TRBD1 (5 bases). CDR3 length: 13 amino acids. The germline CDR1 and CDR2 sequences are LNHDA and SQIVND (reference sequence). The V end was cut by 3 bases, the J end by 0 bases, with 6 bases between. The CDR3 DNA sequence: TGTGCCAGTAGTATTCAGGGCTCCTACGAGCAGTACTTC. It codes for CASSIQGSYEQYF.

This chain links TRBV5-1 with TRBJ1-2; a possible D gene is TRBD1 (5 bases). With 0 bases removed from V and 0 bases from J, the gap between germline ends came to 9 bases. The length of the CDR3 is 15 residues. Looked up from germline, CDR1 is SGHRS and CDR2 is YFSETQ. The CDR3 is CASSLVSGSNYGYTF. The CDR3 DNA follows: TGCGCCAGCAGCTTGGTTTCAGGGTCTAACTATGGCTACACCTTC.